The 32 T cell receptor beta chains presented below share a single source sample, sequenced in a study of blood T cell repertoires in COVID-19. Here immunoSEQ multiplex PCR was the method, and the copy in TCRdb shows in-frame clones only, minus some. The profile shows under 400,000 clones, roughly 90% of them singletons. Specimen: peripheral blood. The receptors derive from a young woman with COVID-19, enrolled during active disease.

The CDR3: CASSSGPSESYEQYF. CDR3 nucleotide sequence: TGTGCCAGCAGCTCAGGGCCTAGCGAGTCCTACGAGCAGTACTTC. The rearrangement links TRBV4-2 to TRBJ2-7, with D possibly being TRBD2 (6 bases). This CDR3 has 15 residues. Trimming shortened V by 5 bases and J by 1 base, and 15 bases separated the two germline ends. Germline CDR1 is LGHNA and CDR2 is YNFKEQ.

The chain has TRBV10-3 and TRBJ1-5; D remains ambiguous. With 7 bases removed from V and 4 bases from J, the gap between germline ends came to 11 bases. The CDR3 extends over 13 amino acids. Germline V CDR1 and CDR2: ENHRY, SYGVKD. The CDR3 spells CAINQEVNQPQHF. In nucleotides, the CDR3 is TGTGCCATCAATCAAGAGGTAAATCAGCCCCAGCATTTT.

The chain has TRBV7-3 and TRBJ1-3; maybe TRBD1 (5 bases). The CDR3 length is 16 residues. Germline assignment: CDR1 SGHTA and CDR2 FQGTGA. The germline V and J ends were trimmed by 1 base and 3 bases, with 13 bases remaining between them. CDR3 loop: CASSLNGGESGNTIYF. CDR3 DNA sequence: TGTGCCAGCAGCTTAAACGGGGGGGAGAGTGGAAACACCATATATTTT. Drawing the rest from reference TRBV7-3 and TRBJ1-3, the complete variable domain is GAGVSQTPSNKVTEKGKYVELRCDPISGHTALYWYRQSLGQGPEFLIYFQGTGAADDSGLPNDRFFAVRPEGSVSTLKIQRTERGDSAVYLCASSLNGGESGNTIYFGEGSWLTVV.

The rearrangement links TRBV3-1 (or the pseudogene TRBV3-2) to TRBJ1-5; 11 bases are shared with TRBD1. J was trimmed by 3 bases and V by 8 bases; bases with no gene match: 3. Germline V CDR1 and CDR2: LGHDT, YNNKEL (reference sequence). This CDR3 region has 14 residues. The chain's CDR3 is CASGQGAHNQPQHF. Here the CDR3 DNA reads TGTGCCAGCGGACAGGGGGCCCACAATCAGCCCCAGCATTTT.

The CDR3 coding sequence is TGTGCCAGCAGCCCCCGGACAGGTGTCGCTGAAGCTTTCTTT. This codes for CASSPRTGVAEAFF. J is TRBJ1-1 and V is TRBV25-1; 7 bases are a match to TRBD1. CDR1 is MGHDK, CDR2 SYGVNS, per germline. J was trimmed by 6 bases and V by 6 bases; bases with no gene match: 10. This CDR3 contains 14 residues.

This clone showed up just once. This chain connects TRBV18 to TRBJ2-3, with TRBD2 as a possible D gene (6 bases). Germline V gene sequence: CDR1 KGHSH, CDR2 LQKENI. Trimming removed 3 bases from V and 2 bases from J, with 15 bases in between. This CDR3 region has 16 residues. The CDR3, as DNA: TGTGCCAGCTCACCCCCTGGAGGGTTCTCCACAGATACGCAGTATTTT. Its translation: CASSPPGGFSTDTQYF.

This clone occurred once. The genes are TRBV19 and TRBJ1-2; 9 positions match TRBD1. The trim removed 7 bases at V and 5 bases at J, leaving 11 bases unmatched. This CDR3 contains 15 residues. Germline V gene data show CDR1 as LNHDA and CDR2 as SQIVND (reference sequence). This CDR3 reads CASNPHRTGVYGYTF. CDR3 bases: TGTGCCAGTAACCCCCACAGGACAGGGGTATATGGCTACACCTTC.

V is TRBV18 and J is TRBJ1-1, with 7 bases identical to TRBD1. CDR3 length equals 17 residues. Germline CDR1 reads KGHSH; CDR2 reads LQKENI. The ends lost 4 bases at V and 1 base at J; junction bases unmatched: 12. The chain's CDR3 is CASSRTISTGENTEAFF. The CDR3 bases are TGTGCCAGCTCACGAACAATCTCTACAGGGGAGAACACTGAAGCTTTCTTT.

The chain uses TRBV11-3 and TRBJ2-7; 8 bases line up with TRBD2. Germline V gene data show CDR1 as SGHNT and CDR2 as YENEEA. The CDR3 length is 18 residues. V was clipped by 0 bases and J by 3 bases; unmatched bases: 13. This CDR3 reads CASSLDLSGGPENYEQYF. Here the CDR3 DNA reads TGTGCCAGCAGCTTAGACCTATCGGGAGGGCCAGAAAACTACGAGCAGTACTTC.

The rearrangement uses TRBV5-1 and TRBJ2-1, with D possibly TRBD2 on 6 matching bases. Germline assignment: CDR1 SGHRS and CDR2 YFSETQ. The ends were cut back, 4 bases at V and 5 bases at J, with 13 bases in the middle. The CDR3 is made up of 14 amino acids. The CDR3 sequence is CASSPSGVHNEQFF. The DNA for the CDR3 is TGCGCCAGCAGCCCGTCGGGGGTACACAATGAGCAGTTCTTC. Variable domain in full (rest from reference TRBV5-1 and TRBJ2-1): KAGVTQTPRYLIKTRGQQVTLSCSPISGHRSVSWYQQTPGQGLQFLFEYFSETQRNKGNFPGRFSGRQFSNSRSEMNVSTLELGDSALYLCASSPSGVHNEQFFGPGTRLTVL.

The chain recombines TRBV10-2 with TRBJ2-3; a weak D match, TRBD2 (5 bases). V shed 0 bases and J shed 5 bases, with 12 bases lying between them. Germline V gene data show CDR1 as WSHSY and CDR2 as SAAADI. CDR3 length: 15 amino acids. CDR3 DNA sequence: TGCGCCAGCAGTGAGTCGGCGGGTGGAGAAGATACGCAGTATTTT. This codes for CASSESAGGEDTQYF.

The rearrangement joins TRBV28 to TRBJ1-6; possible D gene TRBD1, 5 bases. The CDR3 contains 16 residues. The V end lost 5 bases, the J end lost 7 bases, and 18 bases lay between the germline ends. Germline CDR1 reads MDHEN; CDR2 reads SYDVKM. The CDR3 DNA reads as TGTGCCAGCAGTCGGGCCTCTGGGGGGGGAAATTCACCCCTCCACTTT. Residues: CASSRASGGGNSPLHF.

As regards this clone: This CDR3 is also generated by other DNA sequences in the sample. This rearrangement joins TRBV14 to TRBJ1-1; weak D call: TRBD1 (5 bases). V was shortened by 0 bases and J by 4 bases, with 12 bases between the two germline ends. CDR1 and CDR2 (germline): SGHDN, FVKESK. The CDR3 sequence is 15 residues long. This chain's CDR3 is CASSQDFGGGTEAFF. The CDR3 DNA is TGTGCCAGCAGCCAAGATTTCGGGGGGGGCACTGAAGCTTTCTTT.

The rearrangement joins TRBV7-9 to TRBJ1-5; no clear D. This CDR3 region has 14 residues. Germline lookup yields CDR1 SEHNR and CDR2 FQNEAQ (reference sequence). The V and J ends lost 6 bases and 7 bases respectively, with 16 bases between them. The CDR3 DNA reads as TGTGCCAGCAGAGGGCGGGAGCCCTCCCAGCCCCAGCATTTT. Translated: CASRGREPSQPQHF.

The rearrangement uses TRBV19 and TRBJ1-5, with D perhaps matching TRBD1 (5 bases). Trimming removed 2 bases at V and 2 bases at J, with 10 bases between. There are 15 residues in the CDR3. The germline V gene has CDR1 LNHDA and CDR2 SQIVND (reference sequence). CDR3 region: CASSIQGAGNQPQHF. DNA of the CDR3: TGTGCCAGTAGTATACAGGGTGCGGGCAATCAGCCCCAGCATTTT.

The chain has TRBV27 and TRBJ2-7; D is unclear. CDR1 and CDR2 (germline): MNHEY, SMNVEV (reference sequence). The CDR3 is 15 residues long. V lost 3 bases and J 2 bases, leaving 14 bases between the germline ends. Here the CDR3 DNA reads TGTGCCAGCAGTTTTACAGTGTATCAGACCTACGAGCAGTACTTC. Its translation is CASSFTVYQTYEQYF.

J is TRBJ1-5 and V is TRBV2; D gene ambiguous. Germline V gene lookup returns CDR1 SNHLY and CDR2 FYNNEI. CDR3 length: 18 residues. V lost 2 bases to trimming and J lost 1 base, with 18 bases between them. CDR3 protein: CASSERPPSQVSNQPQHF. The CDR3 DNA is TGTGCCAGCAGTGAACGCCCCCCCAGCCAGGTGAGCAATCAGCCCCAGCATTTT. The complete variable domain, with remaining parts taken from reference TRBV2 and TRBJ1-5, reads EPEVTQTPSHQVTQMGQEVILRCVPISNHLYFYWYRQILGQKVEFLVSFYNNEISEKSEIFDDQFSVERPDGSNFTLKIRSTKLEDSAMYFCASSERPPSQVSNQPQHFGDGTRLSIL.

By proportion, this clone is large. The chain couples TRBV7-9 to TRBJ1-1; 7 positions agree with TRBD1. Germline CDR1 SEHNR, CDR2 FQNEAQ (reference sequence). After removal of 1 base from V and 1 base from J, the junction contained 3 bases not matched to a gene. The CDR3 covers 15 residues. The CDR3, as DNA: TGTGCCAGCAGCTTAGGCAGGACAGGGAACACTGAAGCTTTCTTT. It encodes CASSLGRTGNTEAFF.

The chain is built from TRBV28 and TRBJ2-7; 12 bases line up with TRBD2. Germline assignment: CDR1 MDHEN and CDR2 SYDVKM. J gave up 4 bases and V 6 bases, and 10 bases lay outside the gene matches. The CDR3 length is 16 residues. In nucleotides, the CDR3 is TGTGCCAGCAGAACCGGGACTAGCGGGCGAGATTACGAGCAGTACTTC. As protein: CASRTGTSGRDYEQYF.

The chain uses TRBV5-4 and TRBJ2-1, with D uncertain. The CDR3 runs to 12 residues. CDR1 is SGHNT and CDR2 is YYREEE in the germline V gene (reference sequence). Trimming took 9 bases from V and 7 from J, leaving 14 bases between them. The CDR3 protein is CATPLHGNEQFF. The CDR3 DNA reads TGTGCCACCCCCTTACACGGGAATGAGCAGTTCTTC.

V gene TRBV7-9 combines with J gene TRBJ2-5; 8 positions agree with TRBD2. The CDR3 loop spans 15 amino acids. Germline CDR1 is SEHNR and CDR2 is FQNEAQ (reference sequence). V was clipped by 5 bases and J by 3 bases; unmatched bases: 8. The CDR3: CASSLPGLEKETQYF. CDR3 nucleotide sequence: TGTGCCAGCAGCCTACCGGGACTAGAGAAAGAGACCCAGTACTTC.

V and J are TRBV10-1 and TRBJ1-2; 8 bases agree with TRBD1. Germline lookup yields CDR1 WNHNN and CDR2 SYGVQD (reference sequence). V lost 4 bases, J lost 0 bases, and 13 bases stayed unmatched. The CDR3 is 18 amino acids. CDR3 nucleotide sequence: TGCGCCAGCAGTGCTACGGTGGACAGGGCCTATCCTAACTATGGCTACACCTTC. Its protein is CASSATVDRAYPNYGYTF.

This clone was seen just once. This chain links TRBV7-9 with TRBJ1-1; 8 bases agree with TRBD1. V lost 1 base and J lost 1; bases outside the gene matches: 2. The CDR3 covers 15 residues. CDR1 SEHNR and CDR2 FQNEAQ come from the germline V gene (reference sequence). The CDR3 DNA sequence: TGTGCCAGCAGCTTAGGGACAGGGAAGAACACTGAAGCTTTCTTT. Its translation: CASSLGTGKNTEAFF.

A note on this clone: Other DNA sequences in this specimen translate into the identical CDR3. The CDR3 sequence is CASSLPYSNQPQHF. CDR3 nucleotide sequence: TGTGCCAGCAGTTTACCGTATAGCAATCAGCCCCAGCATTTT. This chain joins TRBV28 and TRBJ1-5, with D uncertain. The CDR3 length is 14 residues. The V gene's germline CDR1 is MDHEN and CDR2 SYDVKM. V was cut by 2 bases and J by 0 bases, with 5 bases left in between. Full variable domain (remainder filled in from reference TRBV28 and TRBJ1-5): DVKVTQSSRYLVKRTGEKVFLECVQDMDHENMFWYRQDPGLGLRLIYFSYDVKMKEKGDIPEGYSVSREKKERFSLILESASTNQTSMYLCASSLPYSNQPQHFGDGTRLSIL.

The chain joins TRBV7-2 to TRBJ1-2; 8 nucleotides match TRBD1. J lost 4 bases, V lost 5 bases, and 9 bases had no gene match. This CDR3 has 15 residues. The germline CDR1 and CDR2 sequences are SGHTA and FQGNSA. The CDR3 DNA reads as TGTGCCAGCAGCCTTACCCAGGGGGCGATCTATGGCTACACCTTC. Protein product: CASSLTQGAIYGYTF. Full variable domain (rest looked up from reference TRBV7-2 and TRBJ1-2): GAGVSQSPSNKVTEKGKDVELRCDPISGHTALYWYRQSLGQGLEFLIYFQGNSAPDKSGLPSDRFSAERTGGSVSTLTIQRTQQEDSAVYLCASSLTQGAIYGYTFGSGTRLTVV.

This clone was detected once. The J gene is TRBJ2-2, the V gene TRBV19; 8 nucleotides agree with TRBD1. The V gene end was trimmed by 8 bases and the J gene end by 1 base; junction bases not matched to a gene: 6. CDR1 is LNHDA, CDR2 SQIVND, per germline (reference sequence). The CDR3 is made up of 15 amino acids. As DNA, the CDR3 is TGTGCCAGTGGCCTGGACAGGGTGAACACCGGGGAGCTGTTTTTT. Translated: CASGLDRVNTGELFF.

This clone has only one observation. This sequence joins TRBV5-1 and TRBJ1-2, with D perhaps matching TRBD1 (6 bases). The germline gives CDR1 SGHRS, CDR2 YFSETQ. V gave up 0 bases and J gave up 3 bases, with 21 bases separating them. The CDR3 is made up of 18 amino acids. The CDR3 here is CASSLGGGRARGDYGYTF. The CDR3 coding sequence is TGCGCCAGCAGCTTGGGTGGTGGCCGAGCCAGGGGAGACTATGGCTACACCTTC.

In this sample, this clone turned up once. The V call is TRBV9, the J call TRBJ1-6, with 8 bases identical to TRBD1. In germline, CDR1 is SGDLS, CDR2 YYNGEE. V dropped 2 bases and J dropped 9; count of bases not matched to a gene: 4. The CDR3 is 14 amino acids. CDR3: CASSVGTGISPLHF. For the CDR3, the DNA is TGTGCCAGCAGCGTCGGGACAGGTATTTCACCCCTCCACTTT. The entire variable domain, with the rest obtained from reference TRBV9 and TRBJ1-6, is as follows: DSGVTQTPKHLITATGQRVTLRCSPRSGDLSVYWYQQSLDQGLQFLIQYYNGEERAKGNILERFSAQQFPDLHSELNLSSLELGDSALYFCASSVGTGISPLHFGNGTRLTVT.

The chain is built from TRBV7-2 and TRBJ1-1; 7 bases align to TRBD1. The CDR3 loop spans 16 amino acids. The V and J ends lost 1 base and 6 bases, in that order; junction bases with no gene match: 11. Per the germline V gene, CDR1 is SGHTA and CDR2 is FQGNSA. In DNA, the CDR3 is TGTGCCAGCAGCTTAGATAGGGGGCAGTTATTGGCTGAAGCTTTCTTT. It is translated as CASSLDRGQLLAEAFF.

As for this clone: The same CDR3 is also encoded by other DNA sequences in this sample. The chain combines TRBV6-1 with TRBJ1-5, with a weak D call TRBD1 (6 bases). V lost 3 bases and J lost 0, with 9 bases in between. This CDR3 comprises 15 residues. Per germline, CDR1 MNHNS and CDR2 SASEGT. CDR3 nucleotides: TGTGCCAGCAGTGAGCAGGGGATTAGCAATCAGCCCCAGCATTTT. Translated: CASSEQGISNQPQHF.

The chain is built from TRBV28 and TRBJ1-6; D ambiguous. This CDR3 region has 16 residues. Trimming removed 2 bases at V and 0 bases at J, with 8 bases between. Looked up from germline, CDR1 is MDHEN and CDR2 is SYDVKM. The CDR3 spells CASSLVTSSYNSPLHF. The CDR3 DNA reads TGTGCCAGCAGTTTAGTGACAAGCTCCTATAATTCACCCCTCCACTTT.

The chain employs TRBV24-1 and TRBJ2-1; TRBD1 might be the D (6 bases). The V and J ends lost 3 bases and 3 bases respectively, with 8 bases between them. From germline, CDR1 is KGHDR and CDR2 SFDVKD. This CDR3 has 14 amino acids. CDR3 nucleotide sequence: TGTGCCACCAGTGATACAGGGAGCTACAATGAGCAGTTCTTC. As protein: CATSDTGSYNEQFF.